One sample yielded the 17 T cell receptor beta chains listed below, sequenced in a study of regulatory T cells in long-lasting Graves disease. Both iRepertoire HTBI primers and Arm-PCR of CDR3 regions were used to build the TCR beta libraries. TCRdb analysed the multiplex PCR reads with MiXCR anew, one entry per CDR3 protein. The sample holds fewer than 450,000 distinct CDR3 sequences, about a quarter seen once. Time point reported: persistent/refractory GD, antithyroid drugs over 5 years with positive TRAb. Isolated PBMC RNA provided the starting material for the TCR library. Sample: peripheral blood mononuclear cells (PBMCs), taken when the disease was refractory, from a patient treated with antithyroid drugs. These receptors came from a female donor with Graves disease.

This clonotype has just a few counts. This chain connects TRBV19 to TRBJ1-1; no reliable D call. CDR3 size: 14 residues. Trimming removed 3 bases at V and 4 bases at J, with 12 bases between. From germline, CDR1 is LNHDA and CDR2 SQIVND (reference sequence). Here the CDR3 DNA reads TGTGCCAGTAGTATTACGAGGGTCGGCACTGAAGCTTTCTTT. It encodes CASSITRVGTEAFF.

The table lists this clonotype with a few counts. The chain has TRBV12-3 or TRBV12-4 and TRBJ1-2; 10 bases match TRBD1. The CDR3 contains 15 residues. J was trimmed by 6 bases and V by 3 bases; bases with no gene match: 7. The CDR3 bases are TGTGCCAGCAGTTTCGCGGAGACAGGGGGCGATGGCTACACCTTC. Translation: CASSFAETGGDGYTF.

This clonotype came up a few times. The V gene is TRBV20-1, the J gene TRBJ1-5; D ambiguous. Trimming left V 2 bases short and J 5 bases short, with 10 bases between. The CDR3 loop spans 13 amino acids. Looked up from germline, CDR1 is DFQATT and CDR2 is SNEGSKA (reference sequence). The CDR3 DNA reads as TGCAGTGCTAGACTGGGGAGGGATCAGCCCCAGCATTTT. Translation: CSARLGRDQPQHF.

This clonotype was detected ten times or more. CDR3 in amino acids: CASSYSVAGESNNEQFF. As DNA, the CDR3 is TGTGCCAGCAGTTACTCGGTAGCGGGAGAATCCAACAATGAGCAGTTCTTC. The chain employs TRBV6-5 and TRBJ2-1; TRBD2 agrees at 9 bases. J gave up 5 bases and V 0 bases, and 8 bases lay outside the gene matches. This CDR3 has 17 residues. The germline V gene encodes CDR1 MNHEY and CDR2 SVGAGI.

This clonotype was observed a single time. V and J are TRBV5-1 and TRBJ2-7; 8 bases line up with TRBD2. Trimming removed 4 bases from V and 6 bases from J; junction bases left unmatched: 9. The CDR3 totals 14 residues. CDR1 SGHRS and CDR2 YFSETQ come from the germline V gene. In DNA, the CDR3 is TGCGCCAGCAGCAGACCGAGCGGGAGTACCGAGCAGTACTTC. It specifies CASSRPSGSTEQYF.

The rearrangement joins TRBV19 to TRBJ2-1, with a tentative D call TRBD2 (6 bases). V was clipped by 8 bases and J by 10 bases, with 18 bases between them. This CDR3 is 13 amino acids long. Germline CDR1 reads LNHDA; CDR2 reads SQIVND (reference sequence). The CDR3 loop is CASLSFPGGEQFF. As DNA, the CDR3 is TGTGCCAGTCTGTCCTTTCCTGGGGGGGAGCAGTTCTTC.

The chain has TRBV5-5 and TRBJ2-7; D is possibly TRBD2 (6 bases). The CDR3 extends over 12 amino acids. The germline V gene has CDR1 SGHKS and CDR2 YYEKEE (reference sequence). Trimming removed 2 bases from V and 8 bases from J, with 11 bases in between. The CDR3 DNA sequence: TGTGCCAGCAGCTTAGATGGCGGGAAGCAGTACTTC. Amino acids: CASSLDGGKQYF.

The chain has TRBV11-2 and TRBJ1-1; D uncertain. The CDR3 contains 16 residues. V gave up 0 bases and J gave up 5 bases, with 16 bases separating them. Germline V gene data show CDR1 as SGHAT and CDR2 as FQNNGV. The CDR3 loop is CASSLDFSEVRTEAFF. The CDR3 DNA follows: TGTGCCAGCAGCTTAGATTTTTCCGAGGTGAGGACTGAAGCTTTCTTT.

This clonotype was recorded many times. The gene calls are TRBV28 and TRBJ1-2; D call uncertain. Germline V gene data show CDR1 as MDHEN and CDR2 as SYDVKM. Trimming took off 5 bases at V and 6 bases at J, with 10 bases between the two ends. The CDR3 is 12 amino acids. The CDR3 sequence is CASSQAGDGYTF. The CDR3 DNA reads as TGTGCCAGCAGTCAGGCCGGGGATGGCTACACCTTC.

The sample holds many counts of this clonotype. V and J are TRBV3-1 and TRBJ1-2; D possibly corresponds to TRBD1 (5 bases). Germline V lookup: CDR1 LGHDT, CDR2 YNNKEL (reference sequence). The CDR3 is made up of 12 amino acids. Trimming pared 6 bases from V and 6 bases from J, leaving 11 bases between. CDR3: CASSGQGNGYTF. The CDR3 region has the DNA TGTGCCAGCAGTGGGCAGGGAAATGGCTACACCTTC.

The J gene is TRBJ2-7, the V gene TRBV4-2, with TRBD2 identical over 10 bases. V gave up 4 bases and J gave up 6 bases; unmatched junction bases: 9. This CDR3 is built from 15 residues. CDR1 is LGHNA and CDR2 is YNFKEQ in the germline V gene. The CDR3 is CASSPQELAGVEQYF. CDR3 in DNA: TGTGCCAGCAGCCCCCAGGAGCTAGCGGGAGTCGAGCAGTACTTC.

The chain recombines TRBV6-2 or TRBV6-3 with TRBJ1-1; possible D gene TRBD1, 5 bases. The germline V gene encodes CDR1 MNHEY and CDR2 SVGEGT. V lost 6 bases and J lost 4, with 18 bases in between. This CDR3 spans 15 amino acids. The CDR3 coding sequence is TGTGCCAGCAGCCCCTACGTTGGCGGGGGCACTGAAGCTTTCTTT. Residues: CASSPYVGGGTEAFF.

This clonotype was observed a few times. V gene TRBV12-3 or TRBV12-4 combines with J gene TRBJ1-5; D unclear. This CDR3 has 15 amino acids. The V and J ends lost 3 bases and 0 bases respectively, with 9 bases between them. The CDR3 protein is CASSFTWDSNQPQHF. CDR3 coding DNA: TGTGCCAGCAGTTTTACATGGGATAGCAATCAGCCCCAGCATTTT.

V usage is TRBV18 and J usage is TRBJ2-7, with 11 nucleotides matching TRBD2. Germline V gives CDR1 KGHSH, CDR2 LQKENI. The junction had 10 bases not matched to a gene; V was cut back by 5 bases and J by 1 base. This CDR3 is built from 17 residues. The DNA of the CDR3 is TGTGCCAGCTCAAAAAGCCTAGCGGGAGGCAAATCCTACGAGCAGTACTTC. Residues: CASSKSLAGGKSYEQYF.

This clonotype came up a few times. This rearrangement joins TRBV20-1 to TRBJ2-7; 10 positions match TRBD1. J was trimmed by 3 bases and V by 6 bases; bases with no gene match: 14. The CDR3 has 16 residues. Germline-derived CDR1 and CDR2 are DFQATT and SNEGSKA (reference sequence). The CDR3 DNA is TGCAGTGCCTCCAACCCTCGACAGGGGGCAAGCTACGAGCAGTACTTC. Translating it yields CSASNPRQGASYEQYF.

The rearrangement links TRBV5-1 to TRBJ1-3, with a tentative D call TRBD1 (5 bases). V was shortened by 1 base and J by 0 bases, with 11 bases between the two germline ends. This CDR3 spans 16 amino acids. Germline V CDR1 and CDR2: SGHRS, YFSETQ. CDR3 nucleotide sequence: TGCGCCAGCAGCTTGAGAGGGGCGATCTCTGGAAACACCATATATTTT. Translated: CASSLRGAISGNTIYF. The whole variable domain, remainder taken from reference TRBV5-1 and TRBJ1-3, is KAGVTQTPRYLIKTRGQQVTLSCSPISGHRSVSWYQQTPGQGLQFLFEYFSETQRNKGNFPGRFSGRQFSNSRSEMNVSTLELGDSALYLCASSLRGAISGNTIYFGEGSWLTVV.

This clonotype has a count of ten or more. The chain has TRBV6-5 and TRBJ2-2, with D uncertain. V lost 0 bases and J lost 5, with 4 bases in between. In germline, CDR1 is MNHEY, CDR2 SVGAGI. The CDR3 is made up of 13 amino acids. CDR3 DNA sequence: TGTGCCAGCAGTTACTCGACAACCGGGGAGCTGTTTTTT. It codes for CASSYSTTGELFF.